This TCR beta chain was captured in a study of human T cells and chemical hapten exposure. Stated time point: patch test 2, 6 weeks after DPC sensitization. Treatment defined: therapeutic diphenylcyclopropenone sensitization with weekly scalp DPC. Alopecia patients between 18 and 70 years old and suitable for DPC were used as donors. TCRdb ran MiXCR on the RACE reads and lists one entry per CDR3 protein. In the table there are about 140,000 distinct CDR3 sequences, around 11% of which are singletons. This CDR3 spans 14 amino acids. Trimming took 10 bases from V and 5 from J, leaving 19 bases between them. The germline gives CDR1 LNHDA, CDR2 SQIVND (reference sequence). Ten or more counts support this clonotype.

The starting material was whole blood, obtained in connection with sensitization to the hapten diphenylcyclopropenone (DPC). The rearrangement joins TRBV19 to TRBJ2-3; D perhaps matches TRBD2 (5 bases). The TCR originated in a woman in her forties or fifties with alopecia areata. Some clones in this sample may be carry-over from other donors' samples. This chain's CDR3 is CATNPGGGLDTQYF. In DNA, the CDR3 is TGTGCCACGAATCCCGGCGGCGGGCTAGATACGCAGTATTTT.